The clone carrying this T cell receptor (beta chain) was counted between two and nine times. In the same sample, other DNA sequences code for this CDR3. These data belong to a study of Ad26.COV2.S vaccination and SARS-CoV-2 variants. Study details: The vaccine Ad26.COV2.S was put into the muscle once, or twice with 56 days between.

As to treatment: around 19 received Ad26.COV2.S at low or high dose, single or two shots; roughly five received placebo; per-sample allocation not given. Day 63 following the first vaccine or placebo injection was when the samples were taken. The data were produced by immunoSEQ multiplex PCR, yet TCRdb's version contains in-frame clones alone and is incomplete. This table has hundreds of thousands of clones, around 87% appearing once. V dropped 0 bases and J dropped 2; count of bases not matched to a gene: 1. The CDR3 is 15 amino acids. Germline V gene data show CDR1 as SGDLS and CDR2 as YYNGEE. This TCR came from a person between 18 and 59 years old who received the Ad26.COV2.S COVID-19 vaccine or a placebo. The chain is built from TRBV9 and TRBJ2-3, with 9 bases lining up with TRBD2. The sequencing here drew on peripheral blood, taken in a trial of Ad26.COV2.S vaccine versus placebo. CDR3 amino acids: CASSVGGGATDTQYF. CDR3 nucleotides: TGTGCCAGCAGCGTAGGCGGGGGGGCCACAGATACGCAGTATTTT.